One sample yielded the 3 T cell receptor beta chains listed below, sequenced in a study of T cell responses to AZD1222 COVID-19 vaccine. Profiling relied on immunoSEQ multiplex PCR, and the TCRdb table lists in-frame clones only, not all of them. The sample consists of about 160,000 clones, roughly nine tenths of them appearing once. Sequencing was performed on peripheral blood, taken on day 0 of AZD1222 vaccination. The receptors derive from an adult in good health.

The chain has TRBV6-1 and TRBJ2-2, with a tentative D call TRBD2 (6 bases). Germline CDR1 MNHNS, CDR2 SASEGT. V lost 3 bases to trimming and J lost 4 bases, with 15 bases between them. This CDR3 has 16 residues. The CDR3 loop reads CASSDPGLRPTGELFF. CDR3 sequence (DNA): TGTGCCAGCAGTGATCCGGGACTCCGTCCCACCGGGGAGCTGTTTTTT.

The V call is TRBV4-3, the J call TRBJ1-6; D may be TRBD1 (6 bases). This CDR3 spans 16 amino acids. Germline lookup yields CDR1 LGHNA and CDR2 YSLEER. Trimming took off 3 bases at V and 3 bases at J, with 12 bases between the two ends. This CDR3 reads CASSQDRDIYNSPLHF. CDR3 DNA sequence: TGCGCCAGCAGCCAGGACCGGGACATCTATAATTCACCCCTCCACTTT.

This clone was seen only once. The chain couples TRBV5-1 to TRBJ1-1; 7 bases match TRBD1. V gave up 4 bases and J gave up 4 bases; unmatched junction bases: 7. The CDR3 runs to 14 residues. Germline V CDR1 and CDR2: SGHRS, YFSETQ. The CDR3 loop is CASSVDRAGTEAFF. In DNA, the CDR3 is TGCGCCAGCAGCGTCGACAGGGCTGGCACTGAAGCTTTCTTT.